This T cell receptor (beta chain) originates from a study of cytomegalovirus exposure and HLA in healthy donors. Study summary: The same platform as the roughly 630 first-cohort repertoires was used for the 100 to 150 validation repertoires, a later analysis reported. Study-level points and caveats: First-cohort TCR clusters were later found to tend to co-occur in the roughly 120 validation repertoires. Among the CMV-associated chains, a few were confirmed in vitro as specific for CMV antigens.

Points on this clone: Its target is unknown.

Only in-frame clones appear in the TCRdb table, and some are missing; sequencing was by immunoSEQ multiplex PCR. In the table there are about 150,000 clones, 86% of which are singletons. The origin of this receptor is a human donor in good health. Sequencing was done on a sample of PBMCs.

The CDR3 DNA follows: TGTGCCAGCAGTTCTACCCACAGCGGCTCCTACGAGCAGTACTTC. Encoded protein: CASSSTHSGSYEQYF. The chain carries TRBV27 and TRBJ2-7, with TRBD2 as a possible D gene (5 bases). V was shortened by 4 bases and J by 0 bases, with 13 bases between the two germline ends. Germline loops: CDR1 MNHEY, CDR2 SMNVEV (reference sequence). This CDR3 region has 15 residues.